A single sample is the source of the 14 T cell receptor beta chains below, sequenced in a study of cytomegalovirus exposure and HLA in healthy donors. Vbeta (60) and Jbeta (13) primers were used in the PCR. The table came from immunoSEQ multiplex PCR; TCRdb's copy has only in-frame clones and leaves some out. The profile covers around 210,000 clones, with more than 60% appearing a single time and 1.7% taken by the ten largest. Sequenced: PBMCs. The receptors derive from a man aged 50 to 60 in good health and CMV-seronegative.

The chain has TRBV27 and TRBJ1-1; no definite D call. Looked up from germline, CDR1 is MNHEY and CDR2 is SMNVEV (reference sequence). This CDR3 is 13 amino acids long. V dropped 0 bases and J dropped 7 bases, with 9 bases sitting between them. Here the CDR3 reads CASSLSARFEAFF. The CDR3 bases are TGTGCCAGCAGTTTATCGGCGAGGTTTGAAGCTTTCTTT.

This clone has only one observation. The chain combines TRBV27 with TRBJ2-7; tentatively, D is TRBD2 (6 bases). Germline CDR1 and CDR2: MNHEY and SMNVEV (reference sequence). V was clipped by 6 bases and J by 4 bases, with 16 bases between them. This CDR3 has 14 amino acids. CDR3 residues: CASSELGTPYEQYF. The CDR3 DNA reads as TGTGCCAGCAGCGAACTCGGGACTCCGTACGAGCAGTACTTC.

This clone has more than one count but fewer than ten. This chain connects TRBV10-3 to TRBJ1-2, with TRBD1 matching over 9 bases. The CDR3 spans 14 residues. J gave up 1 base and V 10 bases, and 7 bases lay outside the gene matches. CDR1 and CDR2 from the germline V gene are ENHRY and SYGVKD. CDR3 bases: TGTGCCACCCGACGGACAGGGGATAACTATGGCTACACCTTC. This gives the protein CATRRTGDNYGYTF.

The chain carries TRBV5-5 and TRBJ2-4, with 8 bases fitting TRBD1. Germline trimming cut 4 bases from V and 1 base from J; bases unmatched to any gene: 4. Germline V lookup: CDR1 SGHKS, CDR2 YYEKEE (reference sequence). The CDR3 totals 15 residues. In nucleotides, the CDR3 is TGTGCCAGCAGCCAGGACAGGGAGGCCAAAAACATTCAGTACTTC. The encoded protein is CASSQDREAKNIQYF.

CDR3 DNA: TGTGCCAGCAGAAGGGAACAGGGGGGCTATGGCTACACCTTC. Amino acid sequence: CASRREQGGYGYTF. The chain combines TRBV27 with TRBJ1-2; the match to TRBD1 covers 8 bases. The V segment lost 6 bases and the J segment 4 bases; nucleotides outside the gene matches: 7. The germline V gene encodes CDR1 MNHEY and CDR2 SMNVEV (reference sequence). CDR3 length equals 14 residues.

The chain recombines TRBV4-1 with TRBJ2-6; no clear D. Germline-derived CDR1 and CDR2 are MGHRA and YSYEKL. The CDR3 spans 17 residues. V gave up 2 bases and J gave up 0 bases, with 11 bases separating them. In DNA form, the CDR3 reads TGCGCCAGCAGCCAAAGCCAGGAAAACTCTGGGGCCAACGTCCTGACTTTC. It translates to CASSQSQENSGANVLTF.

V is TRBV6-1 and J is TRBJ2-7; weak D call: TRBD2 (5 bases). V gave up 2 bases and J gave up 4 bases, with 15 bases separating them. The CDR3 sequence is 15 residues long. Germline V gene lookup returns CDR1 MNHNS and CDR2 SASEGT. CDR3 nucleotides: TGTGCCAGCAGTGAACTGAGCGGACCGACATACGAGCAGTACTTC. Its translation is CASSELSGPTYEQYF.

The chain couples TRBV7-9 to TRBJ2-1; 7 bases fit TRBD1. Looked up from germline, CDR1 is SEHNR and CDR2 is FQNEAQ (reference sequence). The CDR3 has 16 amino acids. V lost 3 bases to trimming and J lost 2 bases; unmatched junction nucleotides: 7. Written as DNA, the CDR3 is TGTGCCAGCAGCTTTACCGGGACAGCGCCCTACAATGAGCAGTTCTTC. Protein product: CASSFTGTAPYNEQFF.

This clone has only a few counts. The gene calls are TRBV28 and TRBJ1-2; D possibly corresponds to TRBD1 (5 bases). Trimming removed 5 bases from V and 3 bases from J, with 7 bases in between. The germline V gene encodes CDR1 MDHEN and CDR2 SYDVKM. The CDR3 consists of 12 residues. DNA of the CDR3: TGTGCCAGCAGTCCGGGGGACTATGGCTACACCTTC. It translates to CASSPGDYGYTF.

The genes are TRBV9 and TRBJ2-2; TRBD1 agrees at 10 bases. With V trimmed by 3 bases and J by 5 bases, 4 bases remained unmatched. Germline CDR1 reads SGDLS; CDR2 reads YYNGEE. There are 15 residues in the CDR3. The DNA for the CDR3 is TGTGCCAGCAGCGGCCGGGACAGGGGTACCGGGGAGCTGTTTTTT. Translating it yields CASSGRDRGTGELFF. Supplemented by reference TRBV9 and TRBJ2-2, the full variable domain reads DSGVTQTPKHLITATGQRVTLRCSPRSGDLSVYWYQQSLDQGLQFLIQYYNGEERAKGNILERFSAQQFPDLHSELNLSSLELGDSALYFCASSGRDRGTGELFFGEGSRLTVL.

The chain employs TRBV29-1 and TRBJ1-4; the D is unclear. The V gene lost 4 bases and the J gene lost 5 bases, with 11 bases spanning the gap. Germline CDR1 reads SQVTM; CDR2 reads ANQGSEA. This CDR3 has 13 amino acids. The CDR3 spells CSVGEQINEKLFF. The CDR3 DNA is TGCAGCGTTGGGGAGCAGATCAATGAAAAACTGTTTTTT.

This sequence joins TRBV10-3 and TRBJ2-1, with 11 bases that match TRBD2. V shed 6 bases and J 4 bases; nucleotides not matched to a gene: 11. The germline CDR1 and CDR2 sequences are ENHRY and SYGVKD. The CDR3 spans 17 residues. The chain's CDR3 is CAISSAPGLAVYNEQFF. The CDR3 DNA reads as TGTGCCATCAGCAGCGCACCGGGACTAGCGGTTTACAATGAGCAGTTCTTC.

The chain couples TRBV28 to TRBJ1-4, with TRBD1 matching over 9 bases. Looked up from germline, CDR1 is MDHEN and CDR2 is SYDVKM. J was trimmed by 8 bases and V by 6 bases; bases with no gene match: 7. This CDR3 has 14 residues. In DNA form, the CDR3 reads TGTGCCAGCAGCGTCGGGACAGGGTACGAAAAACTGTTTTTT. This gives the protein CASSVGTGYEKLFF.

The chain combines TRBV5-1 with TRBJ1-6; 7 bases are shared with TRBD1. Trimming at V came to 4 bases and at J to 6 bases, leaving 7 bases not matched to a gene. In germline, CDR1 is SGHRS, CDR2 YFSETQ. The CDR3 length is 15 residues. CDR3 in DNA: TGCGCCAGCAGCCCAGACAGGGCAACTAATTCACCCCTCCACTTT. This sequence encodes CASSPDRATNSPLHF.